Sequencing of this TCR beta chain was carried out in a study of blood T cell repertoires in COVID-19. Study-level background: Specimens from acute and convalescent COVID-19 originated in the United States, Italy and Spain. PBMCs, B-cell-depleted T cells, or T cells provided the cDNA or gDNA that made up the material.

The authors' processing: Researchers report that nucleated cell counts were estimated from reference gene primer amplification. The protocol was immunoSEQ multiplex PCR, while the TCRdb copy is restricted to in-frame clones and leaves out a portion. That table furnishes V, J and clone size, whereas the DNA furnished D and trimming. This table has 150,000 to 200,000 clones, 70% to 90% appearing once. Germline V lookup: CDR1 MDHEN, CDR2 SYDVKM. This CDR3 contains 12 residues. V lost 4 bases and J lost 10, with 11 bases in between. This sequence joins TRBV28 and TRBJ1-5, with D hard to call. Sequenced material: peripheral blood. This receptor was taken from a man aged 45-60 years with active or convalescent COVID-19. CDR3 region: CASSSGKGPQHF. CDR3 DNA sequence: TGTGCCAGCAGTTCGGGAAAGGGTCCCCAGCATTTT. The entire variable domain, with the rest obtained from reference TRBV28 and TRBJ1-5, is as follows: DVKVTQSSRYLVKRTGEKVFLECVQDMDHENMFWYRQDPGLGLRLIYFSYDVKMKEKGDIPEGYSVSREKKERFSLILESASTNQTSMYLCASSSGKGPQHFGDGTRLSIL.